Below, one T cell receptor beta chain is given with its context. The data stem from a study of blood T cell repertoires in COVID-19. Study overall: Sources were T cells, B-cell-depleted T cells, or PBMCs; the material itself was cDNA or gDNA.

Some clones are missing from TCRdb's copy, which holds only in-frame ones; the method was immunoSEQ multiplex PCR. The sample has hundreds of thousands of clones, 84% seen once. The clonotype comes from a young man with active or convalescent COVID-19. Sequenced sample: peripheral blood.

CDR3 coding DNA: TGCGCCAGCAGCCAAGAATGGGGGGACCCCTACGAGCAGTACTTC. Protein: CASSQEWGDPYEQYF. The J gene is TRBJ2-7, the V gene TRBV4-1, with a possible D match to TRBD2 (6 bases). Trimming cost V 0 bases and J 2 bases, with 11 bases left between them. The CDR3 is made up of 15 amino acids. The germline V gene has CDR1 MGHRA and CDR2 YSYEKL.